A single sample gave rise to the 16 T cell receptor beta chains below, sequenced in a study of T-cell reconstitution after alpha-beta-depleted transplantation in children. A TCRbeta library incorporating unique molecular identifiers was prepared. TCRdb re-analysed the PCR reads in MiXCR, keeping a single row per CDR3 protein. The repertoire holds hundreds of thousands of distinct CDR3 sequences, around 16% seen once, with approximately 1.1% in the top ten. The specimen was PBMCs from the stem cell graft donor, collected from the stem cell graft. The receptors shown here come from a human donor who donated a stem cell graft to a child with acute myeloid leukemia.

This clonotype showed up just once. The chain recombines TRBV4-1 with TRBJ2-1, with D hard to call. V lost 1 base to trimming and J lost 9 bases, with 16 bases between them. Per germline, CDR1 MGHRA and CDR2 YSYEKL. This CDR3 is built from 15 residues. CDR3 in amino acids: CASSQVLVGMAEQFF. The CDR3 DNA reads TGCGCCAGCAGCCAAGTATTGGTAGGGATGGCTGAGCAGTTCTTC.

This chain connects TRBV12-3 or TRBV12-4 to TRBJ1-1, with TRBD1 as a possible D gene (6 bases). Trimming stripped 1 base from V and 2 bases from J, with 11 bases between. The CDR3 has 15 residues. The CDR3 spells CASSLVIGGNTEAFF. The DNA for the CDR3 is TGTGCCAGCAGTTTAGTTATAGGGGGAAACACTGAAGCTTTCTTT.

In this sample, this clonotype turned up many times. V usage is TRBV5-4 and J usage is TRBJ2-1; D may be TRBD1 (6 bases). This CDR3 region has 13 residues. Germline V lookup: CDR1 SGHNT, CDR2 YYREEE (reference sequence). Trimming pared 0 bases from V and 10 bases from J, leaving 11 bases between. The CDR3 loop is CASSLGETGEQFF. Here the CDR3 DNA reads TGTGCCAGCAGCTTGGGGGAGACAGGAGAGCAGTTCTTC.

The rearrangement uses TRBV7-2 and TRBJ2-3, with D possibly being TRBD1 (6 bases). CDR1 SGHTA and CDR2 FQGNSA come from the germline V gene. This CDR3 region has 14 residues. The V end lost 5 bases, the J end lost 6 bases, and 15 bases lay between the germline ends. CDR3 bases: TGTGCCAGCAGCAGGACAGTGCTCTCGGATACGCAGTATTTT. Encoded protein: CASSRTVLSDTQYF.

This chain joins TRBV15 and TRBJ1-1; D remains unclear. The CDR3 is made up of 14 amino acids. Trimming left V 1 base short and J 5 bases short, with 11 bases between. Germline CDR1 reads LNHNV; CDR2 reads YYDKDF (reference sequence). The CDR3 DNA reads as TGTGCCACCAGCAGAGGCGGCTTTGGAACTGAAGCTTTCTTT. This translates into CATSRGGFGTEAFF.

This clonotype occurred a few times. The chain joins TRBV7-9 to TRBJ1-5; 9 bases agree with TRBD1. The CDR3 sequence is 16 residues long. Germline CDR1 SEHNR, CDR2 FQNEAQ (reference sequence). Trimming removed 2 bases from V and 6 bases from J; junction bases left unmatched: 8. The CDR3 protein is CASSLSETGGGQPQHF. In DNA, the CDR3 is TGTGCCAGCAGCTTATCCGAGACAGGGGGAGGTCAGCCCCAGCATTTT.

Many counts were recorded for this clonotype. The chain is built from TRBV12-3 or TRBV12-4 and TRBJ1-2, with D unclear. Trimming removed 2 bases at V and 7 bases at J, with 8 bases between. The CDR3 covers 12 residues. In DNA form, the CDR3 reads TGTGCCAGCAGTTTAAACTCGCGTGGCTACACCTTC. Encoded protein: CASSLNSRGYTF.

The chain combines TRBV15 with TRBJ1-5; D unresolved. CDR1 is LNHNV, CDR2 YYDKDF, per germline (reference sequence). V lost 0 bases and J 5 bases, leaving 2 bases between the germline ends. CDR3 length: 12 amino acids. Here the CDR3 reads CATSREYQPQHF. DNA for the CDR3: TGTGCCACCAGCAGAGAATATCAGCCCCAGCATTTT.

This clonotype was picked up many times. The CDR3 sequence: CASSFTSVLGGYTF. The CDR3 bases are TGTGCCAGCAGTTTCACGTCGGTCTTAGGGGGCTACACCTTC. V gene TRBV12-3 or TRBV12-4 combines with J gene TRBJ1-2, with D hard to call. V lost 3 bases to trimming and J lost 8 bases, with 16 bases between them. The CDR3 extends over 14 amino acids.

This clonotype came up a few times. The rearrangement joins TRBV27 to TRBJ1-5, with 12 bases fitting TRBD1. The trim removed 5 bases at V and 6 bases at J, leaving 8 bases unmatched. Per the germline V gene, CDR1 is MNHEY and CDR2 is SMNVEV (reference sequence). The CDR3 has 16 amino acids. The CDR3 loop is CASSPGQGARSQPQHF. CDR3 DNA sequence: TGTGCCAGCAGTCCGGGACAGGGGGCGCGCAGTCAGCCCCAGCATTTT.

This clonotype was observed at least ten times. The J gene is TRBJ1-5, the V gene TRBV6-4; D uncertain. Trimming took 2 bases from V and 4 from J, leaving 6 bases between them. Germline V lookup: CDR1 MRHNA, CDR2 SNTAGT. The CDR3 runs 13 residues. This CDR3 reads CASSDGWNQPQHF. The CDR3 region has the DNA TGTGCCAGCAGTGACGGGTGGAATCAGCCCCAGCATTTT.

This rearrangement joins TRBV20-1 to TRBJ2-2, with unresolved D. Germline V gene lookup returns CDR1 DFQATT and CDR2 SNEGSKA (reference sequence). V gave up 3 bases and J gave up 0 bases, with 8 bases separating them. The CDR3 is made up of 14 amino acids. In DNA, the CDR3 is TGCAGTGCTAGGGCCAGAACGAACACCGGGGAGCTGTTTTTT. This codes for CSARARTNTGELFF.

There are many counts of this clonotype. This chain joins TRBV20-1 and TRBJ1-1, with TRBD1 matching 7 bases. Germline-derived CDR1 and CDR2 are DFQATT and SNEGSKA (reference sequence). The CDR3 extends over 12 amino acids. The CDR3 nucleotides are TGCACCACCAAGGGGGCAGGCACTGAAGCTTTCTTT. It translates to CTTKGAGTEAFF.

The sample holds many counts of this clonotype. CDR3 nucleotide sequence: TGTGCCATCAGTGCCCCAGGGGCAAGTTCACCCCTCCACTTT. Protein sequence: CAISAPGASSPLHF. The J gene is TRBJ1-6, the V gene TRBV10-3; D may be TRBD1 (6 bases). Germline V lookup: CDR1 ENHRY, CDR2 SYGVKD. Trimming pared 4 bases from V and 9 bases from J, leaving 13 bases between. CDR3 length equals 14 residues.

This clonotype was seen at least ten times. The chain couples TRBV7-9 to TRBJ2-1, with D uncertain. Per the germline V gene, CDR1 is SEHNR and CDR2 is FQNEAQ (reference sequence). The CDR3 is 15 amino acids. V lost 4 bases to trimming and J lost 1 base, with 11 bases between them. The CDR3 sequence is CASSSQRASYNEQFF. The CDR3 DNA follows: TGTGCCAGCAGCTCCCAAAGGGCTTCCTACAATGAGCAGTTCTTC.

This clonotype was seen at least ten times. The CDR3 coding sequence is TGCAGTGCAACTACAGGGATGGGTCAGCCCCAGCATTTT. Protein sequence: CSATTGMGQPQHF. The rearrangement links TRBV20-1 to TRBJ1-5, with D possibly TRBD1 on 6 matching bases. The CDR3 covers 13 residues. V lost 6 bases and J 6 bases, leaving 15 bases between the germline ends. Germline CDR1 and CDR2: DFQATT and SNEGSKA (reference sequence).